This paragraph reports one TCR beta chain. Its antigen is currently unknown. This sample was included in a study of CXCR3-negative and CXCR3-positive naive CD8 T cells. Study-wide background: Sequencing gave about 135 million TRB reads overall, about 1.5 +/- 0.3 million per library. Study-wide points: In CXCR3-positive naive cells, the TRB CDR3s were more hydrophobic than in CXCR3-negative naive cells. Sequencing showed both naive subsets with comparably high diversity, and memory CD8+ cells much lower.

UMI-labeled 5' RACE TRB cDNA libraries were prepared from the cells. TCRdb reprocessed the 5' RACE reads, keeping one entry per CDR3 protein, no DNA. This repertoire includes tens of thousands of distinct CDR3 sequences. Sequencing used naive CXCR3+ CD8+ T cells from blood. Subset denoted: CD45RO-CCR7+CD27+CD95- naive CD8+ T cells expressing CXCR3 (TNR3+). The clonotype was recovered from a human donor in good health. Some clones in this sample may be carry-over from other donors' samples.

CDR3 loop: CSVEEDISYEQYF. The genes are TRBV29-1 and TRBJ2-7; no DNA is available, so the TRBD1 call from TCRdb remains unchecked. The V gene's germline CDR1 is SQVTM and CDR2 ANQGSEA. The CDR3 is 13 amino acids.